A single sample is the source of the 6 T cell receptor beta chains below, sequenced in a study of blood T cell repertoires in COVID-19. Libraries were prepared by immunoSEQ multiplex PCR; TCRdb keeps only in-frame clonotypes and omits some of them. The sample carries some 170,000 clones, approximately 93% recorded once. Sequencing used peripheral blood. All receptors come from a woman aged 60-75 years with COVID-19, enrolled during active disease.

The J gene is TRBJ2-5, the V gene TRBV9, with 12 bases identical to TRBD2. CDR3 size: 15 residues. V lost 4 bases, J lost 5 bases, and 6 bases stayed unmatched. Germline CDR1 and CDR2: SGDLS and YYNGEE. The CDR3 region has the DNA TGTGCCAGCAGCCCGAGAGGACTAGCGGGGGAGACCCAGTACTTC. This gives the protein CASSPRGLAGETQYF.

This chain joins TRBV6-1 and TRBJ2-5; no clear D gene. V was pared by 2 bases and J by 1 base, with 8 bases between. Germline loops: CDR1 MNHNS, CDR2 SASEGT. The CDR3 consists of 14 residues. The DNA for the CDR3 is TGTGCCAGCAGTGAAATGATACTCCAAGAGACCCAGTACTTC. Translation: CASSEMILQETQYF.

The DNA for the CDR3 is TGCGCCAGCAGCCAAGATCTTGAGCGGGCTGATCAAGAGACCCAGTACTTC. Translated, it gives CASSQDLERADQETQYF. V is TRBV4-1 and J is TRBJ2-5; weak D call: TRBD2 (6 bases). Per the germline V gene, CDR1 is MGHRA and CDR2 is YSYEKL. The V end was cut by 0 bases, the J end by 2 bases, with 16 bases between. The CDR3 runs to 17 residues.

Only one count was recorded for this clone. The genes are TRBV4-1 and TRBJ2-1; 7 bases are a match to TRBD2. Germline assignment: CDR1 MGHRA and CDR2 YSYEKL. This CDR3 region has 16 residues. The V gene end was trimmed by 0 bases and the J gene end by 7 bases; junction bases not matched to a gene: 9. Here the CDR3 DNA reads TGCGCCAGCAGCCAAGATCCAGCGGGGCGCCGGAATGAGCAGTTCTTC. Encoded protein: CASSQDPAGRRNEQFF.

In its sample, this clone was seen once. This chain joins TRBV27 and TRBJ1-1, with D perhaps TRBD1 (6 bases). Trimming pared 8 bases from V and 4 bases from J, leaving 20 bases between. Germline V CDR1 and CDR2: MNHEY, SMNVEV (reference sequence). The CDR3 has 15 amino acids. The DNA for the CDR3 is TGTGCCAGCGCAAACCAGGGGTATGTTGGCACTGAAGCTTTCTTT. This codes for CASANQGYVGTEAFF.

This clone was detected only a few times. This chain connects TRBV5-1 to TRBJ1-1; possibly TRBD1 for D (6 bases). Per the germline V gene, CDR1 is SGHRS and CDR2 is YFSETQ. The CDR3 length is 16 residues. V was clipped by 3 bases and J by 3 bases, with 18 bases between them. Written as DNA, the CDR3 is TGCGCCAGCAGCTCCCCGAGGGGGAGAATAGACACTGAAGCTTTCTTT. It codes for CASSSPRGRIDTEAFF.